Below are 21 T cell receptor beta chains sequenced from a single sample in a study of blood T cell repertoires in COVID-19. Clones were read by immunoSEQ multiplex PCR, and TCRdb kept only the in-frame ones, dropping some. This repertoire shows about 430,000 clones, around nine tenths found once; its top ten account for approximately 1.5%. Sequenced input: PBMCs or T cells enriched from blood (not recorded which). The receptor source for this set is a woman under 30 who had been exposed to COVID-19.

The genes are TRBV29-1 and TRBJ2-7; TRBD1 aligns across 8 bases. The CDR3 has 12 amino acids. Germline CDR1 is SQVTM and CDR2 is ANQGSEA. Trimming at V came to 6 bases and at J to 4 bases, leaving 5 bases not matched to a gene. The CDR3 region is CSVYRGEYEQYF. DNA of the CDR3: TGCAGCGTGTACAGGGGGGAGTACGAGCAGTACTTC.

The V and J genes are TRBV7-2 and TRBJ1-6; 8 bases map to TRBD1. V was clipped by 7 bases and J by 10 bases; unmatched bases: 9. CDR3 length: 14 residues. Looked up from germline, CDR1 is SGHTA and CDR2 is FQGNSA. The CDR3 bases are TGTGCCAGCAACCAAGGGACAGGCGCATCACCCCTCCACTTT. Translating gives CASNQGTGASPLHF.

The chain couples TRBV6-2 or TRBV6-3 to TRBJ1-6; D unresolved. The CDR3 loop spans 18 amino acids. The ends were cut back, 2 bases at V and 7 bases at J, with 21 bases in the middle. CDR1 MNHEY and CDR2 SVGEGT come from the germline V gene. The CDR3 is CASSYPTTLTPQNSPLHF. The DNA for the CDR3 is TGTGCCAGCAGTTACCCTACGACTCTTACACCCCAGAATTCACCCCTCCACTTT.

The CDR3, as DNA: TGTGCCAGCAGCCAAGACGCAAGGTGGAGCGGGGGATCCCAAGCGTATACGCAGTATTTT. Translating it yields CASSQDARWSGGSQAYTQYF. This chain uses TRBV3-1 (or the pseudogene TRBV3-2) with TRBJ2-3, with TRBD2 matching 8 bases. The CDR3 sequence is 20 residues long. With 0 bases clipped from V and 7 bases from J, the junction kept 21 bases outside the gene matches. Per germline, CDR1 LGHDT and CDR2 YNNKEL (reference sequence).

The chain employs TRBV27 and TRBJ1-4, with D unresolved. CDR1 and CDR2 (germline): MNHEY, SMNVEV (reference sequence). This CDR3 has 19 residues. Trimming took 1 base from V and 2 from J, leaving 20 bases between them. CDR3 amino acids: CASSLYPGPPTSTNEKLFF. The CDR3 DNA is TGTGCCAGCAGTTTATACCCTGGACCCCCTACTAGTACTAATGAAAAACTGTTTTTT.

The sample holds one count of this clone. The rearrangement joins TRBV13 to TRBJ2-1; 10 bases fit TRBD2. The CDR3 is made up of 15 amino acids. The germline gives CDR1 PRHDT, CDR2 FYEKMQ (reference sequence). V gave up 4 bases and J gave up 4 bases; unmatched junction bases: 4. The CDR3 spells CASSYLLAGYNEQFF. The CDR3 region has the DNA TGTGCCAGCAGCTATCTACTAGCGGGATACAATGAGCAGTTCTTC.

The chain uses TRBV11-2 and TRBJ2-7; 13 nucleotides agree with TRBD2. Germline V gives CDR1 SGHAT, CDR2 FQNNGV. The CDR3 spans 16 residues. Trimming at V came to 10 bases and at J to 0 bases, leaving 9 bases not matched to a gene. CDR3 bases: TGTGCCACCAGAAAAGGGACTAGCGGGGTCTCCTACGAGCAGTACTTC. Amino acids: CATRKGTSGVSYEQYF.

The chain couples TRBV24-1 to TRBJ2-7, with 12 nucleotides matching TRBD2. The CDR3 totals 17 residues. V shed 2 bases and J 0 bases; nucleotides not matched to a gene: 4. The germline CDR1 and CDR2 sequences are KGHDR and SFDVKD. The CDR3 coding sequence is TGTGCCACCAGTGATTCGGGACTAGCGGGCGGCTCCTACGAGCAGTACTTC. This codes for CATSDSGLAGGSYEQYF.

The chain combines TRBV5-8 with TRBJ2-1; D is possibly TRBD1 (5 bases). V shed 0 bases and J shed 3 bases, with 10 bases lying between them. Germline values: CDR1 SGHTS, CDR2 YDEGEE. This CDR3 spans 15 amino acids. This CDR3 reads CASSLADGHYNEQFF. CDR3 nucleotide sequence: TGTGCCAGCAGCTTGGCCGACGGACACTACAATGAGCAGTTCTTC.

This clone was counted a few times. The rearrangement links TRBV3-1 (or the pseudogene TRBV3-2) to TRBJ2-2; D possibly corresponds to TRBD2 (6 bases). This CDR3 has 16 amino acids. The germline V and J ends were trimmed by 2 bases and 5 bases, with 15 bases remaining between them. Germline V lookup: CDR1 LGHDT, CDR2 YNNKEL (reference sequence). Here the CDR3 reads CASSQPGTSGTGELFF. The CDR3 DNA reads TGTGCCAGCAGCCAACCCGGGACTTCGGGGACCGGGGAGCTGTTTTTT.

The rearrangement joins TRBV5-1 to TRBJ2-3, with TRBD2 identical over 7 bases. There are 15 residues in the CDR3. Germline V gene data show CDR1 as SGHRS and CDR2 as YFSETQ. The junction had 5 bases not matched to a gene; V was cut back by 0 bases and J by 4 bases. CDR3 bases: TGCGCCAGCAGCTTGGGACTAGCTGCGGCAGATACGCAGTATTTT. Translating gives CASSLGLAAADTQYF.

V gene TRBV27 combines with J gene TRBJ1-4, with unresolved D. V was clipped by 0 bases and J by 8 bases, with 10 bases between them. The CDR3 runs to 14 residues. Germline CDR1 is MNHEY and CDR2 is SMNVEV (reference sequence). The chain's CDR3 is CASSLSTAVEKLFF. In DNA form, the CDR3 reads TGTGCCAGCAGTTTATCCACAGCTGTCGAAAAACTGTTTTTT.

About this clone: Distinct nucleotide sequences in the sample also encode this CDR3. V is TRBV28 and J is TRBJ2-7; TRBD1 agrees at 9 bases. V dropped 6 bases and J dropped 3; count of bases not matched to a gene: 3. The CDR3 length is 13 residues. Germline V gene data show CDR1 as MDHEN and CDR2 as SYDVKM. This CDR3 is CASSSGQGYEQYF. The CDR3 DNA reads TGTGCCAGCAGCTCGGGACAGGGCTACGAGCAGTACTTC. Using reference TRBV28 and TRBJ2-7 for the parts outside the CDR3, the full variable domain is DVKVTQSSRYLVKRTGEKVFLECVQDMDHENMFWYRQDPGLGLRLIYFSYDVKMKEKGDIPEGYSVSREKKERFSLILESASTNQTSMYLCASSSGQGYEQYFGPGTRLTVT.

CDR3 sequence: CASSQGPRSGAASDTQYF. CDR3 in DNA: TGTGCCAGCAGCCAAGGTCCTCGGAGCGGAGCGGCGTCAGATACGCAGTATTTT. V gene TRBV3-1 (or the pseudogene TRBV3-2) combines with J gene TRBJ2-3, with D tentatively TRBD2 (5 bases). Germline assignment: CDR1 LGHDT and CDR2 YNNKEL (reference sequence). CDR3 size: 18 residues. With 1 base removed from V and 4 bases from J, the gap between germline ends came to 21 bases.

CDR3: CASSLSQGGGEKLFF. In DNA, the CDR3 is TGCGCCAGCAGCTTATCGCAGGGCGGGGGTGAAAAACTGTTTTTT. This chain links TRBV5-1 with TRBJ1-4; maybe TRBD1 (5 bases). In germline, CDR1 is SGHRS, CDR2 YFSETQ. The V gene lost 2 bases and the J gene lost 7 bases, with 15 bases spanning the gap. The CDR3 contains 15 residues.

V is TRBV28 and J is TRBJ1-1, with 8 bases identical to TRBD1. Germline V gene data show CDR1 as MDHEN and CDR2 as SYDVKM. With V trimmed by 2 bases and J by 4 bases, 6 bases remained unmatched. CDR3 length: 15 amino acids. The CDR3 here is CASSLTRQGPTEAFF. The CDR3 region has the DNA TGTGCCAGCAGTTTAACGCGACAGGGGCCCACTGAAGCTTTCTTT.

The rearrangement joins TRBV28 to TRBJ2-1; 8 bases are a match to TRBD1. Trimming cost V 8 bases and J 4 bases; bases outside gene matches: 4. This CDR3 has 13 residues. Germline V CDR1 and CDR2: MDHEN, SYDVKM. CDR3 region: CASGQGPYNEQFF. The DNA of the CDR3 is TGTGCCAGCGGACAGGGCCCTTACAATGAGCAGTTCTTC.

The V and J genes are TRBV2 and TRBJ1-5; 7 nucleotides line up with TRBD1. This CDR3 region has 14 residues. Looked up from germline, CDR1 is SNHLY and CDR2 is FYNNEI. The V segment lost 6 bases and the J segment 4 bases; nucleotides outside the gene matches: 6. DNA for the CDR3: TGTGCCAGCAGGGGACAGTCAAGTAATCAGCCCCAGCATTTT. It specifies CASRGQSSNQPQHF.

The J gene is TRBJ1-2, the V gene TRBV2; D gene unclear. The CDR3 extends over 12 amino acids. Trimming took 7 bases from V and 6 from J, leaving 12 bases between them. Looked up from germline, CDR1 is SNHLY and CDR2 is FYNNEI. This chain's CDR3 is CASTSGYDGYTF. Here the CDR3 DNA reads TGTGCCAGCACTTCGGGGTACGATGGCTACACCTTC.

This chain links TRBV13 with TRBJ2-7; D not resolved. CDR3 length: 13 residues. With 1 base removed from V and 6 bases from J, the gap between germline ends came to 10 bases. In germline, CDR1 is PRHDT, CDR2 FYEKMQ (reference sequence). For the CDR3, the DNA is TGTGCCAGCAGCTTAGCTCTAAATTTCGAGCAGTACTTC. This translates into CASSLALNFEQYF.

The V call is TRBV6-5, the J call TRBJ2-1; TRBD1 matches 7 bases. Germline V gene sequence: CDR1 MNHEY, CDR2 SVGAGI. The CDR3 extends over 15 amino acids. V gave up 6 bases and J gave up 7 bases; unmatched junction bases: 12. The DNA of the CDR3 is TGTGCCAGCAGCCTGACAGGGAGTTTCGATAATGAGCAGTTCTTC. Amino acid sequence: CASSLTGSFDNEQFF.